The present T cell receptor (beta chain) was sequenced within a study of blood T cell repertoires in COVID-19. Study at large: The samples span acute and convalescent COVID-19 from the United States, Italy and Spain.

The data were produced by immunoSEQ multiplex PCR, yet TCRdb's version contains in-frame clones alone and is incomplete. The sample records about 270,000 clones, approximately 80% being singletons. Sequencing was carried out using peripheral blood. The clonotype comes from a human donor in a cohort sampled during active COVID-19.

The chain's CDR3 is CASSLREASGNTIYF. The CDR3 DNA sequence: TGTGCCAGCAGTCTCCGGGAAGCCTCTGGAAACACCATATATTTT. The rearrangement links TRBV6-5 to TRBJ1-3; D ambiguous. The V and J ends lost 5 bases and 0 bases respectively, with 11 bases between them. This CDR3 has 15 amino acids. Germline V gives CDR1 MNHEY, CDR2 SVGAGI.